This T cell receptor (beta chain) was captured by sequencing in a study of blood T cell repertoires in COVID-19. At the level of the study: Sources were T cells, B-cell-depleted T cells, or PBMCs; the material itself was cDNA or gDNA.

Clones were read by immunoSEQ multiplex PCR, and TCRdb kept only the in-frame ones, dropping some. This table has around 200,000 clones, around 80% appearing once. This clone has a single count. Other nucleotide sequences from this sample produce the same CDR3. V lost 5 bases, J lost 1 base, and 5 bases lay in between. Per germline, CDR1 SGHTA and CDR2 FQGNSA. CDR3 length: 12 residues. In Seattle, patients joined the study during active infection and were tracked longitudinally. The rearrangement uses TRBV7-2 and TRBJ1-1; D unresolved. This receptor was identified in a woman in her twenties or thirties with COVID-19, enrolled during active disease. The specimen sequenced was peripheral blood. CDR3 nucleotide sequence: TGTGCCAGCAGCACGGGGAACACTGAAGCTTTCTTT. As protein: CASSTGNTEAFF.